Included here is one T cell receptor beta chain sequence, with context. Assay used: immunoSEQ multiplex PCR; TCRdb lists only in-frame clones, some missing. This table has tens of thousands of clones, roughly 90% appearing once. The sample comes from a study of blood T cell repertoires in COVID-19. The CDR3 covers 14 residues. Germline assignment: CDR1 SGHTA and CDR2 FQGNSA. The V and J ends lost 5 bases and 0 bases respectively, with 11 bases between them. The TCR originated in a man aged 50-60 years with active or convalescent COVID-19. The chain links TRBV7-2 to TRBJ2-7; perhaps TRBD1 as D (5 bases). The sequencing sample was made of peripheral blood. CDR3 in amino acids: CASSLGAPSYEQYF. CDR3 bases: TGTGCCAGCAGCCTAGGGGCTCCCTCCTACGAGCAGTACTTC. The full variable domain, completed using reference TRBV7-2 and TRBJ2-7, is GAGVSQSPSNKVTEKGKDVELRCDPISGHTALYWYRQSLGQGLEFLIYFQGNSAPDKSGLPSDRFSAERTGGSVSTLTIQRTQQEDSAVYLCASSLGAPSYEQYFGPGTRLTVT.